Below, one TCR beta chain is given with its context. Its antigen is unidentified. The data originate from a study of PD-L1 blockade in urothelial cancer. Across the study: Analyses used blood from 3 weeks (second dose) and 6 weeks after treatment start.

Study results and limitations: By 3 weeks, tumor-associated blood clones had expanded more in durable-benefit patients. Better survival was predicted when blood TCR clonality before treatment fell below the median.

Produced via immunoSEQ multiplex PCR; TCRdb's table is partial and in-frame only. The table lists more than 75,000 clones, 90% of them singletons. The patients' disease, urothelial carcinoma, was locally advanced or metastatic. This TCR came from a man between 60 and 75 years old with urothelial cancer. Sequencing used PBMCs, obtained around atezolizumab (anti-PD-L1) treatment.

The chain's CDR3 is CASSRNDRGQDQPQHF. The CDR3, as DNA: TGTGCCAGCAGCAGAAACGACAGGGGGCAAGATCAGCCCCAGCATTTT. The chain links TRBV21-1 to TRBJ1-5; the table's TRBD1 call for D was not verified on the DNA. TRBV21-1 counts as a pseudogene. CDR3 length: 16 residues.